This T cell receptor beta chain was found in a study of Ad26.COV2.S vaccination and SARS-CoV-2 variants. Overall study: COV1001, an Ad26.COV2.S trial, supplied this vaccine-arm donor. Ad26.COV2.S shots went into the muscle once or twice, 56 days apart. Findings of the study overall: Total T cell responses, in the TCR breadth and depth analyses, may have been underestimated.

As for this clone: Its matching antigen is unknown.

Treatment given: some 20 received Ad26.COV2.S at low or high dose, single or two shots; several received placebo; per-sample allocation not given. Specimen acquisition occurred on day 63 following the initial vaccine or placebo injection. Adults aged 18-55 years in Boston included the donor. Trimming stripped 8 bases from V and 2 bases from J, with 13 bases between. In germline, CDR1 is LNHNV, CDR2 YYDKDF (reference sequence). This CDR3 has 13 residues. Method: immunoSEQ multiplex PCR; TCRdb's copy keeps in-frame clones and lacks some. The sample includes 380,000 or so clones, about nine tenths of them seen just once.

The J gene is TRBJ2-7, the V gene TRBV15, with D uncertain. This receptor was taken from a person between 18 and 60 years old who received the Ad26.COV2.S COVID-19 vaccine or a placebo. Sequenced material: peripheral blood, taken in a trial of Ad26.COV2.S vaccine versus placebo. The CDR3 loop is CATSHPVTYEQYF. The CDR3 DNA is TGTGCCACCTCACACCCAGTCACCTACGAGCAGTACTTC. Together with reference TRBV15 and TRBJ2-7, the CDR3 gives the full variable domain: DAMVIQNPRYQVTQFGKPVTLSCSQTLNHNVMYWYQQKSSQAPKLLFHYYDKDFNNEADTPDNFQSRRPNTSFCFLDIRSPGLGDTAMYLCATSHPVTYEQYFGPGTRLTVT.